This T cell receptor beta chain stems from a study of cytomegalovirus exposure and HLA in healthy donors. There are 12 residues in the CDR3. Germline CDR1 and CDR2: LNHDA and SQIVND (reference sequence). Deletions cut 0 bases from V and 6 bases from J, with 3 bases between. Study-wide results and caveats: In a later analysis, TCR beta V- and J-gene trimming was associated with a missense DCLRE1C variant. Researchers reported in a later analysis that common viral pathogens appeared linked to several top clusters.

In the PCR, 60 Vbeta and 13 Jbeta primers were used. Only in-frame clones appear in the TCRdb table, and some are missing; sequencing was by immunoSEQ multiplex PCR. Among 90,000 to 120,000 clones listed, around three quarters were seen once. Details on this clone: Its antigen is undetermined.

At the time of sampling, donors were nominally healthy, though unrecorded immune exposures were likely. This TCR was sampled from a man aged 25-45 years in good health and CMV-seronegative. Sequenced sample: PBMCs. The V gene is TRBV19, the J gene TRBJ2-4; D is unresolved. CDR3 protein: CASSIDRNIQYF. CDR3 nucleotides: TGTGCCAGTAGTATAGACAGAAACATTCAGTACTTC.